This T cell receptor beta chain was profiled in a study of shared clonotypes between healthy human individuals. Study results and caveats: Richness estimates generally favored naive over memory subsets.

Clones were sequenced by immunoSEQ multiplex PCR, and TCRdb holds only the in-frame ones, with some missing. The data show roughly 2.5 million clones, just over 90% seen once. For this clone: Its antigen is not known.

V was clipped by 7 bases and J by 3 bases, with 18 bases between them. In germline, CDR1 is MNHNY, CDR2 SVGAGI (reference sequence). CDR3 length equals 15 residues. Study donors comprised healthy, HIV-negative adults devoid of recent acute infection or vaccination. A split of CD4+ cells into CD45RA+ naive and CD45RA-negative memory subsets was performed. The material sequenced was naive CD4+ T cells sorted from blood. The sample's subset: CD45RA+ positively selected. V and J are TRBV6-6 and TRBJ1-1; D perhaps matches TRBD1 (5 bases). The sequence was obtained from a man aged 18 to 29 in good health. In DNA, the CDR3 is TGTGCCAGCAACCACAGGAAAAGGGAATACACTGAAGCTTTCTTT. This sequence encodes CASNHRKREYTEAFF.